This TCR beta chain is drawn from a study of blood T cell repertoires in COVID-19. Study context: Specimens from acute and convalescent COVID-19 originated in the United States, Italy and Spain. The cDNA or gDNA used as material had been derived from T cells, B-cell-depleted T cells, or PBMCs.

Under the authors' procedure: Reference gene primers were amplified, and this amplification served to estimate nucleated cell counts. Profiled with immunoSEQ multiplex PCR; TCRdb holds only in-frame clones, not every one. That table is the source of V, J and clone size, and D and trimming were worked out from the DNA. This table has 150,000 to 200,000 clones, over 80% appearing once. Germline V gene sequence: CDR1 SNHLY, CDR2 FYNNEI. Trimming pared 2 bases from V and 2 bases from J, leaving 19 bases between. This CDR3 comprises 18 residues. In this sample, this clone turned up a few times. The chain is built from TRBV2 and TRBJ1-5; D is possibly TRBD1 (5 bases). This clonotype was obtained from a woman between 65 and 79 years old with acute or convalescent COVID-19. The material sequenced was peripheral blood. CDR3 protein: CASSENSLGGAGNQPQHF. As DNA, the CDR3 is TGTGCCAGCAGTGAAAACTCTTTGGGAGGGGCTGGCAATCAGCCCCAGCATTTT.